What follows are 22 T cell receptor beta chains derived from one specimen sequenced in a study of blood T cell repertoires in COVID-19. Here immunoSEQ multiplex PCR was the method, and the copy in TCRdb shows in-frame clones only, minus some. The data show 25,000 to 35,000 clones, with approximately 85% seen just once and approximately 7.9% held by the top ten. The sequencing sample was made of peripheral blood. The receptors come from a man aged 60-69 years with COVID-19, enrolled during active disease.

The chain carries TRBV27 and TRBJ1-3; weak D call: TRBD1 (6 bases). The CDR3 consists of 14 residues. CDR1 is MNHEY, CDR2 SMNVEV, per germline (reference sequence). With 0 bases removed from V and 4 bases from J, the gap between germline ends came to 7 bases. This CDR3 is CASSLSDRGNTIYF. Here the CDR3 DNA reads TGTGCCAGCAGTTTATCCGACAGGGGAAACACCATATATTTT.

V gene TRBV11-2 combines with J gene TRBJ2-3, with D uncertain. The CDR3 runs to 14 residues. Trimming pared 2 bases from V and 2 bases from J, leaving 8 bases between. The germline CDR1 and CDR2 sequences are SGHAT and FQNNGV. The CDR3 nucleotides are TGTGCCAGCAGCTTAAGAGAAAACACAGATACGCAGTATTTT. It codes for CASSLRENTDTQYF.

The chain combines TRBV9 with TRBJ2-1; TRBD2 matches 8 bases. The trim removed 0 bases at V and 7 bases at J, leaving 6 bases unmatched. Per germline, CDR1 SGDLS and CDR2 YYNGEE. This CDR3 contains 15 residues. The CDR3 spells CASSVVSGEWNEQFF. DNA for the CDR3: TGTGCCAGCAGCGTAGTTAGCGGGGAATGGAATGAGCAGTTCTTC.

This rearrangement joins TRBV5-1 to TRBJ1-1; D gene uncertain. CDR1 and CDR2 (germline): SGHRS, YFSETQ. V lost 1 base, J lost 0 bases, and 13 bases lay in between. This CDR3 has 16 residues. CDR3 in amino acids: CASSLRTGNMNTEAFF. CDR3 sequence (DNA): TGCGCCAGCAGCTTGCGGACCGGGAACATGAACACTGAAGCTTTCTTT.

J is TRBJ1-1 and V is TRBV5-1, with 9 bases matching TRBD1. From germline, CDR1 is SGHRS and CDR2 YFSETQ. This CDR3 region has 14 residues. V was pared by 4 bases and J by 1 base, with 2 bases of the junction left unmatched. The CDR3 reads CASSGGQGNTEAFF. The DNA of the CDR3 is TGCGCCAGCAGCGGGGGACAGGGGAACACTGAAGCTTTCTTT.

This clone was seen just once. The chain links TRBV11-3 to TRBJ2-7; 10 bases map to TRBD2. From germline, CDR1 is SGHNT and CDR2 YENEEA. The trim removed 2 bases at V and 7 bases at J, leaving 8 bases unmatched. This CDR3 contains 15 residues. CDR3 loop: CASSLYGTSVGEQYF. CDR3 coding DNA: TGTGCCAGCAGCTTATATGGGACTAGCGTGGGAGAGCAGTACTTC.

The chain carries TRBV11-3 and TRBJ2-7; a weak D match, TRBD2 (6 bases). Germline V gives CDR1 SGHNT, CDR2 YENEEA. The CDR3 contains 13 residues. The germline V and J ends were trimmed by 0 bases and 7 bases, with 10 bases remaining between them. The CDR3 DNA follows: TGTGCCAGCAGCTTAGACCTTGCGGGGGAGCAGTACTTC. Translation gives CASSLDLAGEQYF.

The chain joins TRBV7-9 to TRBJ1-2; 7 positions match TRBD1. Germline lookup yields CDR1 SEHNR and CDR2 FQNEAQ (reference sequence). J lost 4 bases, V lost 5 bases, and 16 bases had no gene match. The CDR3 totals 17 residues. The CDR3 protein is CASSPNTGVEGRYGYTF. In nucleotides, the CDR3 is TGTGCCAGCAGCCCAAATACAGGGGTGGAGGGACGCTATGGCTACACCTTC.

The V gene is TRBV9, the J gene TRBJ2-5; 7 bases line up with TRBD1. After removal of 0 bases from V and 2 bases from J, the junction contained 4 bases not matched to a gene. The V gene's germline CDR1 is SGDLS and CDR2 YYNGEE. CDR3 size: 15 residues. Written as DNA, the CDR3 is TGTGCCAGCAGCGTAGATGGGACAGTACAAGAGACCCAGTACTTC. This gives the protein CASSVDGTVQETQYF. Drawing the rest from reference TRBV9 and TRBJ2-5, the complete variable domain is DSGVTQTPKHLITATGQRVTLRCSPRSGDLSVYWYQQSLDQGLQFLIQYYNGEERAKGNILERFSAQQFPDLHSELNLSSLELGDSALYFCASSVDGTVQETQYFGPGTRLLVL.

V gene TRBV21-1 combines with J gene TRBJ1-6. TRBV21-1 is tagged as a pseudogene. The CDR3 sequence is 17 residues long. CDR3 sequence reads: CASSKERGGRSNSPLHF. The CDR3 region has the DNA TGTGCCAGCAGCAAAGAGCGGGGGGGACGGAGTAATTCACCCCTCCACTTT.

The genes are TRBV30 and TRBJ2-1, with D possibly matching TRBD2 (6 bases). CDR3 size: 12 residues. Germline V gives CDR1 GTSNPN, CDR2 SVGIG (reference sequence). Trimming shortened V by 5 bases and J by 12 bases, and 17 bases separated the two germline ends. The CDR3 spells CAWQFGREMQFF. The CDR3 nucleotides read TGTGCCTGGCAATTTGGGCGGGAAATGCAGTTCTTC.

The genes are TRBV19 and TRBJ1-5; D remains unclear. Trimming stripped 11 bases from V and 1 base from J, with 12 bases between. The CDR3 sequence is 13 residues long. Germline V lookup: CDR1 LNHDA, CDR2 SQIVND (reference sequence). The CDR3 protein is CAGPERSNQPQHF. For the CDR3, the DNA is TGTGCCGGACCGGAGCGGAGCAATCAGCCCCAGCATTTT. Supplemented by reference TRBV19 and TRBJ1-5, the full variable domain reads DGGITQSPKYLFRKEGQNVTLSCEQNLNHDAMYWYRQDPGQGLRLIYYSQIVNDFQKGDIAEGYSVSREKKESFPLTVTSAQKNPTAFYLCAGPERSNQPQHFGDGTRLSIL.

The chain carries TRBV20-1 and TRBJ1-5; tentatively, D is TRBD1 (5 bases). The ends were cut back, 6 bases at V and 9 bases at J, with 12 bases in the middle. Germline V gives CDR1 DFQATT, CDR2 SNEGSKA (reference sequence). The CDR3 runs 11 residues. The CDR3 region is CSAGAPRPQHF. In DNA form, the CDR3 reads TGCAGTGCAGGGGCCCCTAGGCCCCAGCATTTT.

The chain combines TRBV2 with TRBJ1-4; 8 positions agree with TRBD1. Germline assignment: CDR1 SNHLY and CDR2 FYNNEI. V was pared by 6 bases and J by 4 bases, with 4 bases of the junction left unmatched. The CDR3 sequence is 14 residues long. The CDR3 here is CASREDRDNEKLFF. For the CDR3, the DNA is TGTGCCAGCAGAGAGGACAGGGATAATGAAAAACTGTTTTTT.

The gene calls are TRBV5-1 and TRBJ2-7; D is possibly TRBD2 (5 bases). Germline V gives CDR1 SGHRS, CDR2 YFSETQ. CDR3 length equals 14 residues. The V end lost 0 bases, the J end lost 5 bases, and 12 bases lay between the germline ends. For the CDR3, the DNA is TGCGCCAGCAGCTTGGTGGGGAGTACGGACGAGCAGTACTTC. Translated, it gives CASSLVGSTDEQYF.

CDR3 nucleotides: TGTGCCAGCAGCCAAGATGGGGACAGGGGTGGGGCCAACGTCCTGACTTTC. Translation gives CASSQDGDRGGANVLTF. This chain connects TRBV4-2 to TRBJ2-6; 10 nucleotides align to TRBD1. Trimming removed 0 bases from V and 3 bases from J; junction bases left unmatched: 2. The CDR3 runs to 17 residues. The germline CDR1 and CDR2 sequences are LGHNA and YNFKEQ.

The genes are TRBV7-9 and TRBJ2-7; TRBD2 aligns across 8 bases. V trimming: 8 bases; J trimming: 5 bases; junction bases outside the gene matches: 14. CDR1 is SEHNR, CDR2 FQNEAQ, per germline (reference sequence). The CDR3 runs to 15 residues. The CDR3 nucleotides are TGTGCCAGCGCCCCTGGATGGGCGGGAGGAGACGAGCAGTACTTC. It is translated as CASAPGWAGGDEQYF.

The chain carries TRBV3-1 (or the pseudogene TRBV3-2) and TRBJ1-5; D is unresolved. The CDR3 is 17 amino acids. Trimming stripped 4 bases from V and 5 bases from J, with 21 bases between. Germline V CDR1 and CDR2: LGHDT, YNNKEL (reference sequence). The DNA of the CDR3 is TGTGCCAGCAGCCTAAAGGACGGGAATAAAATATATCAGCCCCAGCATTTT. Translated, it gives CASSLKDGNKIYQPQHF.

V is TRBV6-5 and J is TRBJ2-7; 8 bases align to TRBD2. CDR1 and CDR2 (germline): MNHEY, SVGAGI. Losses at the gene ends were 6 bases for V and 7 bases for J; bases not matched to a gene: 11. CDR3 length equals 14 residues. The CDR3 protein is CASRTGGGLGEQYF. The CDR3, as DNA: TGTGCCAGCAGGACGGGGGGGGGCCTTGGTGAGCAGTACTTC.

In DNA form, the CDR3 reads TGTGCCAGCAGCTTCGCGCCACAAAAAATCGACAGGGTCACCGGGGAGCTGTTTTTT. This sequence encodes CASSFAPQKIDRVTGELFF. The chain is built from TRBV11-2 and TRBJ2-2; 7 bases line up with TRBD1. This CDR3 has 19 residues. Germline CDR1 and CDR2: SGHAT and FQNNGV. The J segment lost 4 bases and the V segment lost 3 bases, leaving 17 bases of the junction unmatched.

The rearrangement uses TRBV4-2 and TRBJ2-1; the D gene is possibly TRBD1 (6 bases). The germline gives CDR1 LGHNA, CDR2 YNFKEQ. The CDR3 length is 18 residues. V was shortened by 1 base and J by 0 bases, with 16 bases between the two germline ends. The CDR3 DNA reads as TGTGCCAGCAGCCAAGGGCAGGGGCCGGTGAGCTCCTACAATGAGCAGTTCTTC. Amino acid sequence: CASSQGQGPVSSYNEQFF.

This clone has a single count. The rearrangement joins TRBV6-6 to TRBJ1-2, with TRBD1 as a possible D gene (6 bases). Germline assignment: CDR1 MNHNY and CDR2 SVGAGI (reference sequence). This CDR3 comprises 15 residues. Deletions cut 6 bases from V and 3 bases from J, with 17 bases between. CDR3 residues: CASSEMTGEDYGYTF. DNA of the CDR3: TGTGCCAGCAGCGAGATGACAGGAGAGGACTATGGCTACACCTTC.